These 18 T cell receptor beta chains originate from one sample sequenced in a study of blood T cell repertoires in COVID-19. Profiling relied on immunoSEQ multiplex PCR, and the TCRdb table lists in-frame clones only, not all of them. The top ten clones hold more than 2.5% of a sample with 150,000 to 200,000 clones, 80% to 90% of them seen once. Sequences were obtained from peripheral blood. Receptors were obtained from a man between 60 and 75 years old with acute or convalescent COVID-19.

The genes are TRBV2 and TRBJ2-5, with 7 bases matching TRBD1. In germline, CDR1 is SNHLY, CDR2 FYNNEI. Trimming cost V 1 base and J 5 bases; bases outside gene matches: 4. CDR3 length: 14 residues. CDR3 DNA sequence: TGTGCCAGCAGTGAAGGACAGGGCGGGGAGACCCAGTACTTC. It translates to CASSEGQGGETQYF.

This clone was counted only a few times. The chain recombines TRBV10-3 with TRBJ1-2; 7 bases are shared with TRBD1. The CDR3 runs 14 residues. V trimming: 6 bases; J trimming: 2 bases; junction bases outside the gene matches: 6. Per germline, CDR1 ENHRY and CDR2 SYGVKD. Here the CDR3 DNA reads TGTGCCATCAGCGGTTCACAGGGGAACTATGGCTACACCTTC. It translates to CAISGSQGNYGYTF.

The chain is built from TRBV5-4 and TRBJ2-7; 12 bases match TRBD2. The CDR3 consists of 15 residues. Losses at the gene ends were 4 bases for V and 5 bases for J; bases not matched to a gene: 7. The germline V gene has CDR1 SGHNT and CDR2 YYREEE (reference sequence). The CDR3 coding sequence is TGTGCCAGCAGCCTGGCTAGCGGGAGGGCCAACGAGCAGTACTTC. It specifies CASSLASGRANEQYF.

This clone was picked up a small number of times. V is TRBV4-2 and J is TRBJ2-3, with 9 bases aligning to TRBD1. V was clipped by 1 base and J by 3 bases; unmatched bases: 2. The germline gives CDR1 LGHNA, CDR2 YNFKEQ. The CDR3 spans 15 residues. The CDR3 sequence: CASSQGGQGTDTQYF. The CDR3 bases are TGTGCCAGCAGCCAAGGGGGACAGGGAACAGATACGCAGTATTTT.

This clone occurred once. The chain couples TRBV6-6 to TRBJ2-5, with 8 bases matching TRBD2. CDR1 and CDR2 (germline): MNHNY, SVGAGI (reference sequence). There are 16 residues in the CDR3. V shed 5 bases and J 2 bases; nucleotides not matched to a gene: 10. CDR3 DNA sequence: TGTGCCAGCAGTACCCCCGAGGAGCGGGAGCAAGAGACCCAGTACTTC. It encodes CASSTPEEREQETQYF.

The J gene is TRBJ2-1, the V gene TRBV29-1; TRBD1 matches at 12 bases. Trimming took 7 bases from V and 7 from J; bases not matched to a gene: 8. Germline V gene data show CDR1 as SQVTM and CDR2 as ANQGSEA. The CDR3 runs to 14 residues. Here the CDR3 DNA reads TGCAGCGGACAGGGACAGGGGGCAAGGAATGAGCAGTTCTTC. Protein product: CSGQGQGARNEQFF.

The chain joins TRBV6-2 or TRBV6-3 to TRBJ2-5; TRBD2 might be the D (5 bases). The CDR3 runs to 14 residues. Germline V gives CDR1 MNHEY, CDR2 SVGEGT. V was shortened by 5 bases and J by 6 bases, with 16 bases between the two germline ends. The CDR3, as DNA: TGTGCCAGCAGTCCACTCAAGAGGGTTCAGACCCAGTACTTC. This translates into CASSPLKRVQTQYF.

The chain combines TRBV24-1 with TRBJ2-5, with TRBD1 identical over 10 bases. The CDR3 is 15 residues long. J gave up 7 bases and V 7 bases, and 11 bases lay outside the gene matches. Per the germline V gene, CDR1 is KGHDR and CDR2 is SFDVKD. CDR3 nucleotides: TGTGCCACCAGCGAGGGGGACAGGGGAATAGGGACCCAGTACTTC. It codes for CATSEGDRGIGTQYF.

This clone was detected only once. The rearrangement uses TRBV6-1 and TRBJ2-5; 8 bases map to TRBD2. The CDR3 is 16 residues long. Germline V CDR1 and CDR2: MNHNS, SASEGT. J gave up 5 bases and V 3 bases, and 11 bases lay outside the gene matches. The CDR3 nucleotides read TGTGCCAGCAGTGACCCCCCGACTAGCGTTGGGGAGACCCAGTACTTC. Amino acid sequence: CASSDPPTSVGETQYF.

This chain connects TRBV30 to TRBJ1-2; 8 bases line up with TRBD1. The CDR3 is 14 residues long. V lost 3 bases, J lost 7 bases, and 10 bases stayed unmatched. Per the germline V gene, CDR1 is GTSNPN and CDR2 is SVGIG (reference sequence). This CDR3 is CAWRGPGTGGGYTF. The CDR3 bases are TGTGCCTGGAGGGGCCCCGGGACAGGAGGTGGCTACACCTTC.

The chain joins TRBV27 to TRBJ1-1, with TRBD1 matching 8 bases. CDR3 length equals 14 residues. CDR1 is MNHEY and CDR2 is SMNVEV in the germline V gene (reference sequence). V was pared by 3 bases and J by 2 bases, with 2 bases of the junction left unmatched. The CDR3 coding sequence is TGTGCCAGCAGTTTGGACAGGGAAAACACTGAAGCTTTCTTT. Translating gives CASSLDRENTEAFF.

The J gene is TRBJ2-7, the V gene TRBV6-5; TRBD1 matches at 7 bases. The junction had 7 bases not matched to a gene; V was cut back by 5 bases and J by 3 bases. The CDR3 is 14 amino acids. Germline V gene data show CDR1 as MNHEY and CDR2 as SVGAGI. The CDR3 DNA sequence: TGTGCCAGCAGTCAGATGACAGGGAGCTACGAGCAGTACTTC. Protein: CASSQMTGSYEQYF.

This rearrangement joins TRBV19 to TRBJ2-3; no firm D call. V lost 4 bases to trimming and J lost 2 bases, with 7 bases between them. This CDR3 has 13 amino acids. Germline-derived CDR1 and CDR2 are LNHDA and SQIVND (reference sequence). The CDR3: CASSTRVTDTQYF. As DNA, the CDR3 is TGTGCCAGTAGTACCCGAGTCACAGATACGCAGTATTTT.

The V call is TRBV5-6, the J call TRBJ2-1, with TRBD2 identical over 8 bases. Trimming at V came to 7 bases and at J to 4 bases, leaving 16 bases not matched to a gene. Germline CDR1 is SGHDT and CDR2 is YYEEEE. The CDR3 has 17 residues. CDR3 coding DNA: TGTGCCAGCCACTTCTACAAACTAGCGGAAATTTACAATGAGCAGTTCTTC. Translating it yields CASHFYKLAEIYNEQFF.

The V call is TRBV6-6, the J call TRBJ2-7; D not resolved. This CDR3 is 13 amino acids long. Germline-derived CDR1 and CDR2 are MNHNY and SVGAGI (reference sequence). V shed 5 bases and J shed 1 base, with 9 bases lying between them. In DNA, the CDR3 is TGTGCCAGCAGTCAGAGGCCATCCTACGAGCAGTACTTC. Its protein product is CASSQRPSYEQYF.

The V and J genes are TRBV29-1 and TRBJ1-2; a weak D match, TRBD1 (5 bases). V lost 5 bases and J lost 2, with 6 bases in between. Germline V gene data show CDR1 as SQVTM and CDR2 as ANQGSEA. The CDR3 totals 11 residues. The CDR3 DNA reads TGCAGCGTTCAGGGAAACTATGGCTACACCTTC. As protein: CSVQGNYGYTF.

The chain combines TRBV7-3 with TRBJ2-3; 7 bases match TRBD2. Germline CDR1 and CDR2: SGHTA and FQGTGA. This CDR3 is built from 16 residues. The J segment lost 2 bases and the V segment lost 5 bases, leaving 10 bases of the junction unmatched. The CDR3 coding sequence is TGTGCCAGCAGCCCACGAGGCGGGAGTCCCACAGATACGCAGTATTTT. It translates to CASSPRGGSPTDTQYF.

The chain joins TRBV15 to TRBJ1-5, with 7 bases fitting TRBD1. The CDR3 is 15 amino acids. V was pared by 5 bases and J by 1 base, with 5 bases of the junction left unmatched. Germline CDR1 and CDR2: LNHNV and YYDKDF (reference sequence). The CDR3 coding sequence is TGTGCCACCAGCTTCGACAGGGCGAGCAATCAGCCCCAGCATTTT. Translating it yields CATSFDRASNQPQHF.